The next 28 T cell receptor beta chains were all read from a single sample in a study of T cell responses to AZD1222 COVID-19 vaccine. Using immunoSEQ multiplex PCR, the repertoire was profiled, and TCRdb retains in-frame clones only, with some absent. Counted here are some 150,000 clones, roughly 90% occurring once; the ten biggest clones make up approximately 1.4%. Sample: peripheral blood, taken 28 days after the second AZD1222 dose. Receptor source: an adult who received the AZD1222 COVID-19 vaccine.

This clone appeared a single time. V and J are TRBV7-9 and TRBJ2-1; D is undetermined. CDR1 and CDR2 from the germline V gene are SEHNR and FQNEAQ (reference sequence). The V gene lost 2 bases and the J gene lost 0 bases, with 8 bases spanning the gap. The length of the CDR3 is 15 residues. As DNA, the CDR3 is TGTGCCAGCAGCTTAATCACCAGCTCCTACAATGAGCAGTTCTTC. This translates into CASSLITSSYNEQFF. The complete variable domain, with remaining parts taken from reference TRBV7-9 and TRBJ2-1, reads DTGVSQNPRHKITKRGQNVTFRCDPISEHNRLYWYRQTLGQGPEFLTYFQNEAQLEKSRLLSDRFSAERPKGSFSTLEIQRTEQGDSAMYLCASSLITSSYNEQFFGPGTRLTVL.

This clone was picked up a small number of times. The chain joins TRBV29-1 to TRBJ1-2; 9 bases line up with TRBD1. The V segment lost 6 bases and the J segment 4 bases; nucleotides outside the gene matches: 18. The CDR3 runs 17 residues. Germline CDR1 is SQVTM and CDR2 is ANQGSEA. CDR3 in amino acids: CSVYYGTGKPESYGYTF. The CDR3, as DNA: TGCAGCGTCTACTACGGGACAGGGAAGCCGGAGAGCTATGGCTACACCTTC.

This clone has just one count. The chain carries TRBV5-1 and TRBJ1-3; TRBD1 agrees at 10 bases. Germline-derived CDR1 and CDR2 are SGHRS and YFSETQ. The V gene end was trimmed by 2 bases and the J gene end by 0 bases; junction bases not matched to a gene: 11. The CDR3 loop spans 19 amino acids. CDR3 bases: TGCGCCAGCAGCTTCTTAGGACAGGGGGAGAGTACCTCTGGAAACACCATATATTTT. Translating it yields CASSFLGQGESTSGNTIYF.

The table lists this clone with a count of one. V usage is TRBV7-2 and J usage is TRBJ1-3, with D possibly matching TRBD1 (5 bases). Between the trimmed V and J ends, which lost 2 bases and 0 bases, there was a span of 8 bases. Looked up from germline, CDR1 is SGHTA and CDR2 is FQGNSA. The CDR3 covers 15 residues. The CDR3 region is CASSLHRSSGNTIYF. CDR3 coding DNA: TGTGCCAGCAGCTTACACAGGTCCTCTGGAAACACCATATATTTT.

The chain couples TRBV19 to TRBJ1-4, with 7 bases fitting TRBD1. The CDR3 loop spans 12 amino acids. Germline trimming cut 9 bases from V and 7 bases from J; bases unmatched to any gene: 5. The germline V gene has CDR1 LNHDA and CDR2 SQIVND (reference sequence). The CDR3: CASRGSSEKLFF. The CDR3 region has the DNA TGTGCCAGCAGGGGGTCGAGTGAAAAACTGTTTTTT.

The rearrangement links TRBV6-1 to TRBJ1-2; 10 nucleotides line up with TRBD1. This CDR3 is 13 amino acids long. V shed 9 bases and J 4 bases; nucleotides not matched to a gene: 5. Germline V gene data show CDR1 as MNHNS and CDR2 as SASEGT. The CDR3 protein is CASTTGGSYGYTF. The CDR3 coding sequence is TGTGCCAGTACGACAGGGGGCAGCTATGGCTACACCTTC.

In its sample, this clone was seen a few times. The CDR3 nucleotides are TGTGCCAGCAGCTTGGCGGAGGGGTTTAAAGCTTTCTTT. It specifies CASSLAEGFKAFF. The gene calls are TRBV5-8 and TRBJ1-1; tentatively, D is TRBD1 (5 bases). Germline loops: CDR1 SGHTS, CDR2 YDEGEE. This CDR3 spans 13 amino acids. The germline V and J ends were trimmed by 0 bases and 9 bases, with 12 bases remaining between them. Supplemented by reference TRBV5-8 and TRBJ1-1, the full variable domain reads EAGVTQSPTHLIKTRGQQATLRCSPISGHTSVYWYQQALGLGLQFLLWYDEGEERNRGNFPPRFSGRQFPNYSSELNVNALELEDSALYLCASSLAEGFKAFFGQGTRLTVV.

This chain connects TRBV5-1 to TRBJ2-3, with TRBD1 as a possible D gene (5 bases). Germline values: CDR1 SGHRS, CDR2 YFSETQ. V lost 1 base and J 2 bases, leaving 14 bases between the germline ends. The CDR3 consists of 16 residues. CDR3: CASSLPDWGNTDTQYF. The CDR3 DNA sequence: TGCGCCAGCAGCTTGCCGGATTGGGGCAACACAGATACGCAGTATTTT.

This clone was observed a few times. This sequence joins TRBV30 and TRBJ1-5, with D perhaps TRBD1 (6 bases). CDR1 and CDR2 (germline): GTSNPN, SVGIG (reference sequence). Deletions cut 5 bases from V and 3 bases from J, with 17 bases between. The CDR3 is 15 amino acids. CDR3 sequence: CAWGLGDTANQPQHF. The CDR3, as DNA: TGTGCCTGGGGCCTAGGGGACACAGCCAATCAGCCCCAGCATTTT.

CDR3 in DNA: TGTGCCAGCAGTCTTATGACTGGCGGCTCTGGAAACACCATATATTTT. Its protein is CASSLMTGGSGNTIYF. V is TRBV2 and J is TRBJ1-3; no clear D. V lost 5 bases and J 0 bases, leaving 14 bases between the germline ends. Germline loops: CDR1 SNHLY, CDR2 FYNNEI. The CDR3 loop spans 16 amino acids.

This chain connects TRBV11-2 to TRBJ1-1; no reliable D call. In germline, CDR1 is SGHAT, CDR2 FQNNGV. V shed 0 bases and J shed 2 bases, with 13 bases lying between them. The CDR3 spans 16 residues. The CDR3 DNA reads TGTGCCAGCAGCTTAGATCCGATAGGTCGAAACACTGAAGCTTTCTTT. As protein: CASSLDPIGRNTEAFF.

This clone showed up just once. V and J are TRBV12-3 or TRBV12-4 and TRBJ1-5; perhaps TRBD1 as D (5 bases). The CDR3 runs to 12 residues. Trimming took 5 bases from V and 12 from J, leaving 14 bases between them. The CDR3 loop reads CASSRGARGQHF. The CDR3 region has the DNA TGTGCCAGCAGTCGTGGTGCGAGGGGCCAGCATTTT.

The chain carries TRBV18 and TRBJ1-1, with unresolved D. This CDR3 contains 14 residues. Germline V CDR1 and CDR2: KGHSH, LQKENI. The germline V and J ends were trimmed by 3 bases and 5 bases, with 13 bases remaining between them. The CDR3 here is CASSPTSPRTEAFF. Here the CDR3 DNA reads TGTGCCAGCTCACCCACCTCCCCCAGGACTGAAGCTTTCTTT.

The rearrangement uses TRBV19 and TRBJ2-1, with 10 bases aligning to TRBD1. Germline assignment: CDR1 LNHDA and CDR2 SQIVND (reference sequence). V shed 5 bases, J shed 8 bases, and the junction held 9 bases outside the gene matches. The CDR3 sequence is 15 residues long. The CDR3 spells CASSSGQGIIDEQFF. CDR3 nucleotides: TGTGCCAGTAGTTCGGGACAGGGGATTATAGATGAGCAGTTCTTC.

The V gene is TRBV19, the J gene TRBJ1-1; D gene unclear. CDR3 length: 13 amino acids. Trimming took 6 bases from V and 2 from J, leaving 10 bases between them. CDR1 is LNHDA, CDR2 SQIVND, per germline (reference sequence). CDR3 in amino acids: CASSGLPNTEAFF. In DNA, the CDR3 is TGTGCCAGTAGCGGACTACCTAACACTGAAGCTTTCTTT.

CDR3 sequence (DNA): TGTGCCAGCAGCCCCGGGACAGCCCCGTCCTACAATGAGCAGTTCTTC. Residues: CASSPGTAPSYNEQFF. The rearrangement links TRBV3-1 (or the pseudogene TRBV3-2) to TRBJ2-1, with 7 bases lining up with TRBD1. The V and J ends lost 4 bases and 1 base, in that order; junction bases with no gene match: 7. The CDR3 runs 16 residues. Germline V CDR1 and CDR2: LGHDT, YNNKEL (reference sequence).

The chain joins TRBV9 to TRBJ2-3, with 16 bases fitting TRBD2. This CDR3 is 21 amino acids long. The trim removed 3 bases at V and 0 bases at J, leaving 13 bases unmatched. Germline V gene lookup returns CDR1 SGDLS and CDR2 YYNGEE. CDR3 bases: TGTGCCAGCAGCGCGAACCCGGGACTAGCGGGGGGGCCATCTAGCACAGATACGCAGTATTTT. Translated: CASSANPGLAGGPSSTDTQYF.

The chain links TRBV2 to TRBJ1-2; 9 bases map to TRBD1. With V trimmed by 7 bases and J by 3 bases, 6 bases remained unmatched. Germline CDR1 reads SNHLY; CDR2 reads FYNNEI. CDR3 size: 14 residues. The CDR3 bases are TGTGCCAGCAAACTGGGACAGGGCCACTATGGCTACACCTTC. Amino acid sequence: CASKLGQGHYGYTF.

J is TRBJ1-5 and V is TRBV2, with D possibly matching TRBD1 (6 bases). Germline V lookup: CDR1 SNHLY, CDR2 FYNNEI. This CDR3 contains 14 residues. The V and J ends lost 1 base and 6 bases respectively, with 10 bases between them. The CDR3 DNA follows: TGTGCCAGCAGTGAAGAACAGGGCGGTCAGCCCCAGCATTTT. Its protein product is CASSEEQGGQPQHF.

J is TRBJ2-7 and V is TRBV3-1 (or the pseudogene TRBV3-2); the D is unclear. Trimming shortened V by 4 bases and J by 4 bases, and 8 bases separated the two germline ends. The CDR3 is 12 residues long. Germline CDR1 reads LGHDT; CDR2 reads YNNKEL (reference sequence). The CDR3 spells CASSRSVYEQYF. CDR3 nucleotide sequence: TGTGCCAGCAGCCGCTCAGTGTACGAGCAGTACTTC.

The chain has TRBV7-8 and TRBJ2-7; 7 nucleotides line up with TRBD2. This CDR3 is built from 16 residues. V was pared by 4 bases and J by 4 bases, with 13 bases of the junction left unmatched. Per the germline V gene, CDR1 is SGHVS and CDR2 is FQNEAQ. The CDR3 sequence is CASSSPGTKAAYEQYF. CDR3 sequence (DNA): TGTGCCAGCAGCTCCCCCGGGACTAAGGCCGCTTACGAGCAGTACTTC.

The chain combines TRBV7-9 with TRBJ2-1; no firm D call. Germline CDR1 is SEHNR and CDR2 is FQNEAQ (reference sequence). V lost 3 bases and J 0 bases, leaving 9 bases between the germline ends. The CDR3 runs 15 residues. Here the CDR3 DNA reads TGTGCCAGCAGCTTCAGTGAATCCTCCTACAATGAGCAGTTCTTC. This encodes CASSFSESSYNEQFF.

V and J are TRBV12-3 or TRBV12-4 and TRBJ1-2, with 10 positions matching TRBD1. This CDR3 comprises 13 residues. V dropped 5 bases and J dropped 8; count of bases not matched to a gene: 5. Written as DNA, the CDR3 is TGTGCCAGCAGTATGACAGGGGGCAGAGGCTACACCTTC. The encoded protein is CASSMTGGRGYTF.

V usage is TRBV7-2 and J usage is TRBJ2-2, with 11 nucleotides matching TRBD2. Germline trimming cut 5 bases from V and 9 bases from J; bases unmatched to any gene: 8. The length of the CDR3 is 15 residues. Germline lookup yields CDR1 SGHTA and CDR2 FQGNSA. CDR3 nucleotide sequence: TGTGCCAGCAGCCCTCGACTAGCGGGGAGGTGGGAGCTGTTTTTT. Its translation is CASSPRLAGRWELFF.

This clone was seen a handful of times. The chain joins TRBV5-1 to TRBJ1-4; no firm D call. There are 14 residues in the CDR3. Looked up from germline, CDR1 is SGHRS and CDR2 is YFSETQ. Trimming left V 1 base short and J 4 bases short, with 8 bases between. The DNA of the CDR3 is TGCGCCAGCAGCTTGTTGGGCTATAATGAAAAACTGTTTTTT. Translated: CASSLLGYNEKLFF.

V is TRBV27 and J is TRBJ1-1; D uncertain. V gave up 3 bases and J gave up 1 base, with 6 bases separating them. This CDR3 region has 13 residues. Germline-derived CDR1 and CDR2 are MNHEY and SMNVEV (reference sequence). The CDR3 DNA reads TGTGCCAGCAGTTTTACCAGGAACACTGAAGCTTTCTTT. Encoded protein: CASSFTRNTEAFF.

The chain carries TRBV4-1 and TRBJ1-1; perhaps TRBD1 as D (5 bases). The V gene's germline CDR1 is MGHRA and CDR2 YSYEKL. There are 14 residues in the CDR3. V lost 0 bases and J lost 4, with 9 bases in between. CDR3 sequence (DNA): TGCGCCAGCAGCCAAGACGGGGGGACCACTGAAGCTTTCTTT. Protein: CASSQDGGTTEAFF.

The chain has TRBV28 and TRBJ2-7, with 8 bases identical to TRBD2. The CDR3 sequence is 14 residues long. J was trimmed by 5 bases and V by 6 bases; bases with no gene match: 9. Germline assignment: CDR1 MDHEN and CDR2 SYDVKM. The CDR3 here is CASRPGSGINEQYF. The CDR3 DNA follows: TGTGCCAGCAGGCCGGGTAGCGGGATCAACGAGCAGTACTTC.